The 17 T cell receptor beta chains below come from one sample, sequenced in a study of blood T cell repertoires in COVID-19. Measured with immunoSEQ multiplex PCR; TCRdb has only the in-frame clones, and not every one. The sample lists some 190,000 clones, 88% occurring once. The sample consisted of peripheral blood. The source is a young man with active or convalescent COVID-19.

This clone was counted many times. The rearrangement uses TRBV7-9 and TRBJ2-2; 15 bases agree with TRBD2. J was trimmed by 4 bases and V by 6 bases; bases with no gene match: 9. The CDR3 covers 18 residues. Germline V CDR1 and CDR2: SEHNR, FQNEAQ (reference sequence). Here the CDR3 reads CASRVGLAGGPGTGELFF. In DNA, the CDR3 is TGTGCCAGCAGGGTTGGACTAGCGGGAGGGCCGGGCACCGGGGAGCTGTTTTTT.

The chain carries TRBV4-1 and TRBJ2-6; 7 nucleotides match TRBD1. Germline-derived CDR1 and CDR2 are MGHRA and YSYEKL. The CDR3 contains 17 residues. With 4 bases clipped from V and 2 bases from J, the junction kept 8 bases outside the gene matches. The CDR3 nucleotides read TGCGCCAGCAGCCCAAACCATCAGGGGGCTGGGGCCAACGTCCTGACTTTC. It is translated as CASSPNHQGAGANVLTF.

CDR3 amino acids: CASSQGRGGKAEAFF. The CDR3 coding sequence is TGCGCCAGCAGCCAAGGACGAGGTGGTAAGGCTGAAGCTTTCTTT. The chain has TRBV4-3 and TRBJ1-1; D is unresolved. Trimming shortened V by 1 base and J by 6 bases, and 15 bases separated the two germline ends. Germline assignment: CDR1 LGHNA and CDR2 YSLEER. The CDR3 spans 15 residues.

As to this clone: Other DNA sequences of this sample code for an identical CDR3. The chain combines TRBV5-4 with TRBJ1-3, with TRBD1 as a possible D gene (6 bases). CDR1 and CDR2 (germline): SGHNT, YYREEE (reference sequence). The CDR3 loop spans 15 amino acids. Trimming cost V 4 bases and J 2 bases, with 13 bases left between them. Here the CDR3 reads CASSLSGVPGNTIYF. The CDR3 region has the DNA TGTGCCAGCAGCCTTTCAGGGGTTCCTGGAAACACCATATATTTT.

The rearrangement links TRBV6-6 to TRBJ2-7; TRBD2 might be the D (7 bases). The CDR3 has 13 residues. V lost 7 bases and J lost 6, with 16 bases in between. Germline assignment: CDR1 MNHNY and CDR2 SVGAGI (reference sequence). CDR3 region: CASTTWGGAEQYF. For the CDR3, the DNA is TGTGCCAGCACCACCTGGGGGGGCGCCGAGCAGTACTTC.

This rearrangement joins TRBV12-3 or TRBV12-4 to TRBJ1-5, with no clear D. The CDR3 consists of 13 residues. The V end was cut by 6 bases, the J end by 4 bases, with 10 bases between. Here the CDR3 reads CASSKEPNQPQHF. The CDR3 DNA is TGTGCCAGCAGCAAGGAGCCTAATCAGCCCCAGCATTTT.

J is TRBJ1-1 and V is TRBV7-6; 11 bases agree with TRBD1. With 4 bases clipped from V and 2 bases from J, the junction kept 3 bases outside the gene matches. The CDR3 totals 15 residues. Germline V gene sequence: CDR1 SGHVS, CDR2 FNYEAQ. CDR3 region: CASSSGQGVNTEAFF. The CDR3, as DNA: TGTGCCAGCAGCTCGGGACAGGGGGTTAACACTGAAGCTTTCTTT.

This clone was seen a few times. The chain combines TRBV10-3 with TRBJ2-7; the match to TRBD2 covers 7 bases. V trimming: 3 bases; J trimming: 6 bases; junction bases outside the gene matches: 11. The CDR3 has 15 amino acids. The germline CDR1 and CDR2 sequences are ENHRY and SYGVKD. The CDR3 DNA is TGTGCCATCAGTGACACGGGAGGAGGGTCGCGCGAGCAGTACTTC. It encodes CAISDTGGGSREQYF.

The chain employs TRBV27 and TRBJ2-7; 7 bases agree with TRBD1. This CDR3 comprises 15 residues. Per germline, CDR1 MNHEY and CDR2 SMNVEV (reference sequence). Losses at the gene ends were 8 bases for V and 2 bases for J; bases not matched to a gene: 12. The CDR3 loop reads CASRPWDRLTYEQYF. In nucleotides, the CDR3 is TGTGCCAGCCGCCCGTGGGACAGACTGACCTACGAGCAGTACTTC.

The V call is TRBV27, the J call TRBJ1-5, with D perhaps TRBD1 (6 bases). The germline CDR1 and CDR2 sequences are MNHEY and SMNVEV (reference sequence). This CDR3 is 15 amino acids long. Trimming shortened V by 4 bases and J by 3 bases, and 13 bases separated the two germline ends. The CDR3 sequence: CASSSFYRDNQPQHF. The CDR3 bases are TGTGCCAGCAGTTCGTTTTACAGGGACAATCAGCCCCAGCATTTT.

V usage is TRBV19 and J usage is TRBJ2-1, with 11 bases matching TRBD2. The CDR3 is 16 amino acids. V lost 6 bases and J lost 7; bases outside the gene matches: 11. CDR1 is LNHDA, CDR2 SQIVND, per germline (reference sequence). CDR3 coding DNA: TGTGCCAGTAGATCGGCGACTAGCGGGGAGGGTAATGAGCAGTTCTTC. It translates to CASRSATSGEGNEQFF. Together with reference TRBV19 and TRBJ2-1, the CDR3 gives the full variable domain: DGGITQSPKYLFRKEGQNVTLSCEQNLNHDAMYWYRQDPGQGLRLIYYSQIVNDFQKGDIAEGYSVSREKKESFPLTVTSAQKNPTAFYLCASRSATSGEGNEQFFGPGTRLTVL.

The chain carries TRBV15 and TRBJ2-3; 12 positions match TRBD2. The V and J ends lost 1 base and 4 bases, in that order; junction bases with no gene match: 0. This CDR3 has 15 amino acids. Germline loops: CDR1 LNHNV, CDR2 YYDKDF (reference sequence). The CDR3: CATSRGLAGADTQYF. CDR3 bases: TGTGCCACCAGCAGAGGACTAGCGGGAGCAGATACGCAGTATTTT.

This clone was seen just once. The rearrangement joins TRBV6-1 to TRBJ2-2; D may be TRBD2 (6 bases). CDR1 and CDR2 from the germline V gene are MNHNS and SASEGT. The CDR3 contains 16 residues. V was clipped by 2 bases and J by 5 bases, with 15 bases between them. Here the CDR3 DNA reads TGTGCCAGCAGTGAACGCCCTGGGGGAGGAACCGGGGAGCTGTTTTTT. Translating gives CASSERPGGGTGELFF.

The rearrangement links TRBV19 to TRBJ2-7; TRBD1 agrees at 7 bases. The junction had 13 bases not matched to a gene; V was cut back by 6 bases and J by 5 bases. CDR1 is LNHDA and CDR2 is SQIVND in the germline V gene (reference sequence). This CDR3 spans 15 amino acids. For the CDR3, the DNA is TGTGCCAGTAGCCGAGGGGGCTTTCGTAACGACGAGCAGTACTTC. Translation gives CASSRGGFRNDEQYF.

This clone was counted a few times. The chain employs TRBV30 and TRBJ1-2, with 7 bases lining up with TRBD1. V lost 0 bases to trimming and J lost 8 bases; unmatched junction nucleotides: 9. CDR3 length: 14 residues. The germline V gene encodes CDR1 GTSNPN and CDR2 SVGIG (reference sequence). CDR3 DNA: TGTGCCTGGAGTGTACAGGGGCAAGGGAAGGGCTACACCTTC. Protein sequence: CAWSVQGQGKGYTF.

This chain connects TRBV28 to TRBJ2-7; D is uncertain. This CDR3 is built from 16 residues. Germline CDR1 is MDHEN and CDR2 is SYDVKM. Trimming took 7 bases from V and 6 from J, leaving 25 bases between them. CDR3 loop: CASKLPGRQGFGEQYF. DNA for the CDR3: TGTGCCAGCAAATTACCAGGAAGGCAAGGCTTCGGCGAGCAGTACTTC. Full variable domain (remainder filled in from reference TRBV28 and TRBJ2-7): DVKVTQSSRYLVKRTGEKVFLECVQDMDHENMFWYRQDPGLGLRLIYFSYDVKMKEKGDIPEGYSVSREKKERFSLILESASTNQTSMYLCASKLPGRQGFGEQYFGPGTRLTVT.

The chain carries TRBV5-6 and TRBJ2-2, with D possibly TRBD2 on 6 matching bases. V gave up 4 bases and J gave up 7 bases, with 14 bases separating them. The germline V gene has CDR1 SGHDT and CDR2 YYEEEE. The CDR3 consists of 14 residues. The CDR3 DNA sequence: TGTGCCAGCAGCCTGGGAGGATCCGTCGGGGAGCTGTTTTTT. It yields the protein CASSLGGSVGELFF.